This passage covers 25 T cell receptor beta chains from one sample sequenced in a study of blood T cells in healthy people across ages. The authors ran a second PCR of 7 to 11 cycles using a sample-barcoded 5' primer and a J-beta primer mix. One entry per CDR3 protein results from TCRdb running MiXCR on the 5' RACE reads. The sample comprises roughly 640,000 distinct CDR3 sequences, about 30% of which are singletons, and 15% to 19% rests with the top ten. The sequencing sample was made of blood. These receptors were taken from a woman over 75 in good health.

This clonotype was recorded at least ten times. The V and J genes are TRBV5-1 and TRBJ1-2; D remains unclear. Per the germline V gene, CDR1 is SGHRS and CDR2 is YFSETQ. V lost 4 bases and J lost 0, with 7 bases in between. The CDR3 has 13 residues. The DNA for the CDR3 is TGCGCCAGCAGCCCGGCGGCTAACTATGGCTACACCTTC. Translation gives CASSPAANYGYTF.

This clonotype was detected many times. The chain couples TRBV18 to TRBJ2-4; D may be TRBD1 (5 bases). Looked up from germline, CDR1 is KGHSH and CDR2 is LQKENI. This CDR3 region has 13 residues. V lost 10 bases, J lost 0 bases, and 10 bases lay in between. CDR3 amino acids: CATTETAKNIQYF. CDR3 nucleotide sequence: TGTGCCACGACAGAAACAGCCAAAAACATTCAGTACTTC. The whole variable domain, filled in from reference TRBV18 and TRBJ2-4, reads NAGVMQNPRHLVRRRGQEARLRCSPMKGHSHVYWYRQLPEEGLKFMVYLQKENIIDESGMPKERFSAEFPKEGPSILRIQQVVRGDSAAYFCATTETAKNIQYFGAGTRLSVL.

This clonotype was seen only a few times. A read error may explain this, as a much larger clone is one base away. The V gene is TRBV12-3 or TRBV12-4, the J gene TRBJ2-5; 8 positions agree with TRBD2. V trimming: 6 bases; J trimming: 5 bases; junction bases outside the gene matches: 8. This CDR3 has 14 residues. The chain's CDR3 is CASRRGGPSETQYF. The CDR3 nucleotides are TGTGCCAGCAGACGGGGGGGGCCAAGTGAGACCCAGTACTTC.

This clonotype was seen many times. The genes are TRBV15 and TRBJ2-7, with TRBD1 matching over 8 bases. After removal of 1 base from V and 2 bases from J, the junction contained 1 base not matched to a gene. Germline V gene data show CDR1 as LNHNV and CDR2 as YYDKDF (reference sequence). The CDR3 contains 14 residues. In DNA form, the CDR3 reads TGTGCCACCAGCAGAGCAGGGGGCCCCTACGAGCAGTACTTC. Amino acid sequence: CATSRAGGPYEQYF.

As for this clonotype: This could be a read error, since a much larger clone is one nucleotide away. The chain has TRBV28 and TRBJ1-5; no definite D call. This CDR3 region has 15 residues. The V gene's germline CDR1 is MDHEN and CDR2 SYDVKM. CDR3 sequence reads: CVSTPSDNSNQPQHF. CDR3 coding DNA: TGTGTCAGCACCCCAAGTGACAACAGCAATCAGCCCCAGCATTTT. Drawing the rest from reference TRBV28 and TRBJ1-5, the complete variable domain is DVKVTQSSRYLVKRTGEKVFLECVQDMDHENMFWYRQDPGLGLRLIYFSYDVKMKEKGDIPEGYSVSREKKERFSLILESASTNQTSMYLCVSTPSDNSNQPQHFGDGTRLSIL.

This clonotype was observed at least ten times. V and J are TRBV12-3 or TRBV12-4 and TRBJ1-2; 8 nucleotides line up with TRBD1. This CDR3 has 14 residues. Germline trimming cut 6 bases from V and 7 bases from J; bases unmatched to any gene: 10. CDR3 in amino acids: CASRPQGALRGYTF. CDR3 nucleotide sequence: TGTGCCAGCAGGCCTCAGGGGGCGCTTCGTGGCTACACCTTC.

As concerns this clonotype: This sequence may be a read error, since a much larger clone differs from it by one base. V and J are TRBV20-1 and TRBJ2-3, with a weak D call TRBD1 (6 bases). The CDR3 contains 18 residues. V was shortened by 0 bases and J by 0 bases, with 19 bases between the two germline ends. Per germline, CDR1 DFQATT and CDR2 SNEGSKA (reference sequence). This CDR3 is CSARDISGDGMSTDTQYF. Written as DNA, the CDR3 is TGCAGTGCTAGAGATATATCAGGGGACGGTATGAGCACAGATACGCAGTATTTT.

V gene TRBV3-1 combines with J gene TRBJ2-3; D unresolved. The CDR3 contains 14 residues. Germline CDR1 is LGHDT and CDR2 is YNNKEL (reference sequence). Deletions cut 6 bases from V and 5 bases from J, with 15 bases between. Here the CDR3 reads CASRKRLWGDTQYF. CDR3 DNA sequence: TGTGCCAGCAGGAAACGGCTTTGGGGAGATACGCAGTATTTT.

V gene TRBV28 combines with J gene TRBJ1-1; the D is unclear. V lost 7 bases to trimming and J lost 5 bases, with 17 bases between them. This CDR3 is built from 14 residues. Germline V gene sequence: CDR1 MDHEN, CDR2 SYDVKM. The chain's CDR3 is CASTPTGMGTEAFF. CDR3 in DNA: TGTGCCAGCACCCCTACGGGGATGGGGACTGAAGCTTTCTTT. The variable domain in full, completed from reference TRBV28 and TRBJ1-1, reads DVKVTQSSRYLVKRTGEKVFLECVQDMDHENMFWYRQDPGLGLRLIYFSYDVKMKEKGDIPEGYSVSREKKERFSLILESASTNQTSMYLCASTPTGMGTEAFFGQGTRLTVV.

The chain recombines TRBV5-1 with TRBJ2-1, with a tentative D call TRBD2 (6 bases). Per the germline V gene, CDR1 is SGHRS and CDR2 is YFSETQ. Trimming cost V 3 bases and J 0 bases, with 13 bases left between them. The CDR3 extends over 16 amino acids. The CDR3 DNA sequence: TGCGCCAGCAGCTCGGACGGACTAAACTCCTACAATGAGCAGTTCTTC. Translated: CASSSDGLNSYNEQFF.

This clonotype was recorded many times. The gene calls are TRBV5-1 and TRBJ2-1; 9 nucleotides align to TRBD2. The CDR3 is 18 amino acids. The junction had 7 bases not matched to a gene; V was cut back by 0 bases and J by 0 bases. CDR1 and CDR2 from the germline V gene are SGHRS and YFSETQ. The CDR3 sequence: CASSLGLSGGYSYNEQFF. The CDR3, as DNA: TGCGCCAGCAGCTTGGGACTTAGCGGGGGTTACTCCTACAATGAGCAGTTCTTC.

Regarding this clonotype: Possible read error: a much larger clone is one base away. The genes are TRBV3-1 and TRBJ2-1; no definite D call. CDR3 size: 16 residues. Germline V gives CDR1 LGHDT, CDR2 YNNKEL (reference sequence). The CDR3 DNA is TGTGCCAACAGCCAAGAATGGTACCGGTCCTACAATGAGCAGTTCTTC. Its protein is CANSQEWYRSYNEQFF.

In this sample, this clonotype turned up many times. This chain joins TRBV29-1 and TRBJ1-2; 7 nucleotides align to TRBD1. The junction had 10 bases not matched to a gene; V was cut back by 5 bases and J by 7 bases. Germline CDR1 SQVTM, CDR2 ANQGSEA. The CDR3 has 13 residues. CDR3 loop: CSVRTGGISGYTF. In DNA form, the CDR3 reads TGCAGCGTTAGGACAGGAGGAATCAGTGGCTACACCTTC.

In its sample, this clonotype was seen many times. This rearrangement joins TRBV20-1 to TRBJ2-3; 11 nucleotides match TRBD1. The CDR3 runs 14 residues. V was pared by 3 bases and J by 3 bases, with 2 bases of the junction left unmatched. Germline V lookup: CDR1 DFQATT, CDR2 SNEGSKA (reference sequence). The CDR3 bases are TGCAGTGCTAGTGGACAGGGGGCGACAGATACGCAGTATTTT. Translation: CSASGQGATDTQYF.

This clonotype was counted ten times or more. This chain joins TRBV7-2 and TRBJ2-1; D gene uncertain. The V end lost 7 bases, the J end lost 0 bases, and 13 bases lay between the germline ends. Per the germline V gene, CDR1 is SGHTA and CDR2 is FQGNSA. The CDR3 runs 15 residues. The CDR3 region is CASIAGSSSYNEQFF. In DNA, the CDR3 is TGTGCCAGCATTGCCGGGTCCAGCTCCTACAATGAGCAGTTCTTC.

This clonotype was seen many times. This rearrangement joins TRBV5-1 to TRBJ2-1; 8 bases align to TRBD1. Per germline, CDR1 SGHRS and CDR2 YFSETQ. The CDR3 length is 17 residues. V lost 3 bases, J lost 1 base, and 9 bases stayed unmatched. CDR3 residues: CASSSSQTGGSYNEQFF. As DNA, the CDR3 is TGCGCCAGCAGCTCGTCCCAAACAGGGGGGTCCTACAATGAGCAGTTCTTC.

This clonotype has ten or more counts. The V gene is TRBV15, the J gene TRBJ2-5; 10 bases line up with TRBD2. V dropped 0 bases and J dropped 4; count of bases not matched to a gene: 11. The CDR3 spans 18 residues. Per germline, CDR1 LNHNV and CDR2 YYDKDF (reference sequence). The CDR3 nucleotides are TGTGCCACCAGCAGAGATTACACTAGCGGGGTTCTCTTAGAGACCCAGTACTTC. Translation: CATSRDYTSGVLLETQYF.

This clonotype was observed a handful of times. This chain uses TRBV28 with TRBJ2-5, with TRBD2 matching over 9 bases. Trimming at V came to 6 bases and at J to 5 bases, leaving 16 bases not matched to a gene. The CDR3 length is 17 residues. The V gene's germline CDR1 is MDHEN and CDR2 SYDVKM. This CDR3 reads CASSPRLPAGGTETQYF. DNA for the CDR3: TGTGCCAGCAGCCCTAGACTACCAGCGGGGGGAACGGAGACCCAGTACTTC.

This clonotype was recorded at least ten times. This chain joins TRBV27 and TRBJ2-3; 7 bases agree with TRBD2. This CDR3 has 14 residues. Germline trimming cut 2 bases from V and 1 base from J; bases unmatched to any gene: 0. The V gene's germline CDR1 is MNHEY and CDR2 SMNVEV (reference sequence). For the CDR3, the DNA is TGTGCCAGCAGTTTACTAGCGGGCACAGATACGCAGTATTTT. Protein: CASSLLAGTDTQYF.

Only a few counts were recorded for this clonotype. Just one base apart from a much larger clone, this may be a read error. The V gene is TRBV12-3 or TRBV12-4, the J gene TRBJ2-7, with D tentatively TRBD1 or TRBD2 (6 bases each). The ends were cut back, 1 base at V and 7 bases at J, with 20 bases in the middle. CDR3 length: 16 residues. CDR3 residues: CASSLGSGASYNEQYF. For the CDR3, the DNA is TGTGCCAGCAGTTTAGGGTCGGGGGCCTCCTACAATGAGCAGTACTTC.

This clonotype occurred many times. The DNA of the CDR3 is TGTGCCAGCAGCCGCATTATGGGGGCTGGGGCCAACGTCCTGACTTTC. It specifies CASSRIMGAGANVLTF. The chain is built from TRBV6-5 and TRBJ2-6, with D perhaps TRBD1 or TRBD2 (5 bases each). This CDR3 region has 16 residues. V was pared by 6 bases and J by 2 bases, with 14 bases between. Germline CDR1 reads MNHEY; CDR2 reads SVGAGI.

V usage is TRBV18 and J usage is TRBJ2-3; the D gene is possibly TRBD2 (7 bases). Germline CDR1 is KGHSH and CDR2 is LQKENI. The CDR3 has 15 residues. Trimming removed 3 bases at V and 2 bases at J, with 12 bases between. The CDR3 reads CASSPIAGATDTQYF. For the CDR3, the DNA is TGTGCCAGCTCACCCATTGCGGGGGCCACAGATACGCAGTATTTT. The variable domain in full, with the rest retrieved from reference TRBV18 and TRBJ2-3, is NAGVMQNPRHLVRRRGQEARLRCSPMKGHSHVYWYRQLPEEGLKFMVYLQKENIIDESGMPKERFSAEFPKEGPSILRIQQVVRGDSAAYFCASSPIAGATDTQYFGPGTRLTVL.

This clonotype was counted between two and nine times. The chain employs TRBV3-1 and TRBJ1-1; tentatively, D is TRBD1 (6 bases). CDR3 length equals 16 residues. Germline CDR1 is LGHDT and CDR2 is YNNKEL (reference sequence). V was pared by 7 bases and J by 6 bases, with 24 bases between. CDR3 region: CASKPTGGGAESEAFF. In DNA, the CDR3 is TGTGCCAGCAAGCCGACGGGGGGGGGCGCGGAGTCTGAAGCTTTCTTT.

This clonotype was recorded a few times. The CDR3 nucleotides are TGTGCCAGCAGCGTAGGAATAATGGGGGGCAGGGAGACCCAGTACTTC. This sequence encodes CASSVGIMGGRETQYF. The gene calls are TRBV9 and TRBJ2-5; either TRBD1 or TRBD2 may fit D (6 bases each). V gave up 0 bases and J gave up 5 bases, with 17 bases separating them. The CDR3 has 16 residues. CDR1 SGDLS and CDR2 YYNGEE come from the germline V gene.

This rearrangement joins TRBV20-1 to TRBJ1-1, with 9 positions matching TRBD1. The CDR3 consists of 16 residues. The V gene end was trimmed by 0 bases and the J gene end by 0 bases; junction bases not matched to a gene: 5. The germline V gene has CDR1 DFQATT and CDR2 SNEGSKA (reference sequence). The CDR3 loop is CSARDYRDRVNTEAFF. The CDR3 bases are TGCAGTGCTAGAGACTATAGGGACAGGGTGAACACTGAAGCTTTCTTT.